This TCR beta chain was recovered during a study of blood T cell repertoires in COVID-19. Background on the study: Specimens from acute and convalescent COVID-19 originated in the United States, Italy and Spain. The analysed material was cDNA or gDNA that came from T cells, B-cell-depleted T cells, or PBMCs.

This CDR3 is built from 12 residues. Germline V gives CDR1 SGHRS, CDR2 YFSETQ. V dropped 4 bases and J dropped 5 bases, with 10 bases sitting between them. Authors' processing steps: Estimates of nucleated cell counts were drawn from the amplification of reference gene primers. Assay: immunoSEQ multiplex PCR; the TCRdb copy retains only in-frame clones and omits some. V and J calls and clone size are those listed in that table; D and trimming were worked out from the DNA. The data contain around 70,000 clones, around 75% of them singletons. Input material: peripheral blood. This clonotype was sampled from a man between 65 and 79 years old with acute or convalescent COVID-19. The chain joins TRBV5-1 to TRBJ2-7, with a tentative D call TRBD1 (6 bases). CDR3 loop: CASSMYRDEQYF. CDR3 in DNA: TGCGCCAGCAGCATGTACAGGGACGAGCAGTACTTC.